This T cell receptor beta chain was found in a study of blood T cell repertoires in COVID-19. Study details: Samples of COVID-19 (acute and convalescent) were obtained from the United States, Italy and Spain. From T cells, B-cell-depleted T cells, or PBMCs came the material, which was cDNA or gDNA.

In the source study's methods: Researchers report that nucleated cell counts were estimated from reference gene primer amplification. Data came from immunoSEQ multiplex PCR; TCRdb stores just in-frame clones and leaves some out. V, J and clone size reflect that table, while D and trimming were determined from the DNA. The sample includes about 90,000 clones, roughly 79% of them seen just once. CDR3 length: 16 amino acids. CDR1 GTSNPN and CDR2 SVGIG come from the germline V gene (reference sequence). Trimming cost V 0 bases and J 6 bases, with 17 bases left between them. The count of this clone is one.

The chain uses TRBV30 and TRBJ2-2; D is possibly TRBD2 (6 bases). Input material: peripheral blood. This TCR was recovered from an elderly woman with acute or convalescent COVID-19. The CDR3 loop reads CAWSVGWRGRAGELFF. The CDR3 DNA is TGTGCCTGGAGTGTGGGGTGGAGGGGAAGGGCCGGGGAGCTGTTTTTT. The full variable domain, in which reference TRBV30 and TRBJ2-2 provide the parts outside the CDR3, is SQTIHQWPATLVQPVGSPLSLECTVEGTSNPNLYWYRQAAGRGLQLLFYSVGIGQISSEVPQNLSASRPQDRQFILSSKKLLLSDSGFYLCAWSVGWRGRAGELFFGEGSRLTVL.